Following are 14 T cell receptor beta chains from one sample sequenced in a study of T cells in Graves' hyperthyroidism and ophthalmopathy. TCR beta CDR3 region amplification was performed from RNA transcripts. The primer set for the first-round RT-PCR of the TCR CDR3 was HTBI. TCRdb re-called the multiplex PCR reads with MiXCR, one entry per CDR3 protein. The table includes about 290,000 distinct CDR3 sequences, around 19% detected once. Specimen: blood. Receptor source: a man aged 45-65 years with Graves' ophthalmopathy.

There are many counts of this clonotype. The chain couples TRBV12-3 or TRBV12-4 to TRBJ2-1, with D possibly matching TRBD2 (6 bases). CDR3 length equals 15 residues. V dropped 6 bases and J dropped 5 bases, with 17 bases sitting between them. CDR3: CASSMGQGGNNEQFF. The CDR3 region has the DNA TGTGCCAGCAGCATGGGGCAGGGAGGCAACAATGAGCAGTTCTTC.

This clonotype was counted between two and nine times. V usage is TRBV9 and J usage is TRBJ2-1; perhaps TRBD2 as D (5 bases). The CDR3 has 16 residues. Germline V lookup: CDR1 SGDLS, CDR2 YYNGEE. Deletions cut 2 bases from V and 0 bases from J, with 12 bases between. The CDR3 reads CASSVLLGSSYNEQFF. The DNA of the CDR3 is TGTGCCAGCAGCGTTTTGCTGGGGAGCTCCTACAATGAGCAGTTCTTC.

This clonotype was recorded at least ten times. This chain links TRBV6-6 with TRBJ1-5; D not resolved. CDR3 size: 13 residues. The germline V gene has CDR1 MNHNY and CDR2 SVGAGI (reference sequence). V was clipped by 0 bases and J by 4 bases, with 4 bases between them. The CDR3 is CASSYSENQPQHF. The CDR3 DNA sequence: TGTGCCAGCAGTTACTCGGAGAATCAGCCCCAGCATTTT.

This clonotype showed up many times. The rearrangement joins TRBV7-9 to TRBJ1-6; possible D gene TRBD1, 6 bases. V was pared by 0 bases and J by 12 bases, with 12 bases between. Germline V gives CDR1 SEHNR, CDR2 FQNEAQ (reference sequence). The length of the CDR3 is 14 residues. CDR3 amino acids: CASSLAERGVPLHF. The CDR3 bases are TGTGCCAGCAGCTTAGCGGAGAGGGGGGTACCCCTCCACTTT.

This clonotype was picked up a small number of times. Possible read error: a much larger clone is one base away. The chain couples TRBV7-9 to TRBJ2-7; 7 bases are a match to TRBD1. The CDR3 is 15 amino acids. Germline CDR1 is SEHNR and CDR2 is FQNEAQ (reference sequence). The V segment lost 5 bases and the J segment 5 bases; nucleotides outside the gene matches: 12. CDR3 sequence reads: CASSQAFGTENEQYF. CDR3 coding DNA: TGTGCCAGCAGCCAAGCTTTCGGGACAGAGAACGAGCAGTACTTC.

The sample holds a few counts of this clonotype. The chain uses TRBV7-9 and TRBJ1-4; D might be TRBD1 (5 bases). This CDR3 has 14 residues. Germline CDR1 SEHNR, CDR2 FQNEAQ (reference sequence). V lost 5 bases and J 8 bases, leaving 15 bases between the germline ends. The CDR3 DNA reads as TGTGCCAGCAGCCCTCGGGGCGCGTTAGAAAAACTGTTTTTT. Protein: CASSPRGALEKLFF.

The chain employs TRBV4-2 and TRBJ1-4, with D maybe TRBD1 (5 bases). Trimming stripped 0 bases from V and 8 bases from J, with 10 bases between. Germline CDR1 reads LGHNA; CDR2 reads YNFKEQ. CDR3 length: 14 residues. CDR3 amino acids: CASSQETAGEKLFF. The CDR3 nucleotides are TGTGCCAGCAGCCAAGAGACAGCGGGGGAAAAACTGTTTTTT.

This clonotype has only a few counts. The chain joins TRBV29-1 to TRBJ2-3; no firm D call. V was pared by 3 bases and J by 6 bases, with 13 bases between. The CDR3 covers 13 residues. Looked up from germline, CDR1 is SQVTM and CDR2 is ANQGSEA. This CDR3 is CSVEYGIGDTQYF. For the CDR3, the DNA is TGCAGCGTTGAGTACGGTATAGGGGATACGCAGTATTTT.

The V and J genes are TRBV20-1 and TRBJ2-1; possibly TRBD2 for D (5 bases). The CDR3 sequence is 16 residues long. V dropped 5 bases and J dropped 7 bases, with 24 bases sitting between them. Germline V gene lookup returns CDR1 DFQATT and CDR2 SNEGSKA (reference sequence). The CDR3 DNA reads TGCAGTGCTGGGAGCCAAGCTAGCAACCTGGGAAATGAGCAGTTCTTC. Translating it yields CSAGSQASNLGNEQFF.

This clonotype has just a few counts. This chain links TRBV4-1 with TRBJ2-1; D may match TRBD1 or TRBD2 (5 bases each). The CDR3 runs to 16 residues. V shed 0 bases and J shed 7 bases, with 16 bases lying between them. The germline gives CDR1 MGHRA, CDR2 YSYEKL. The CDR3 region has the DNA TGCGCCAGCAGCCAAGATTCGGGGACCCTCCGAAATGAGCAGTTCTTC. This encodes CASSQDSGTLRNEQFF.

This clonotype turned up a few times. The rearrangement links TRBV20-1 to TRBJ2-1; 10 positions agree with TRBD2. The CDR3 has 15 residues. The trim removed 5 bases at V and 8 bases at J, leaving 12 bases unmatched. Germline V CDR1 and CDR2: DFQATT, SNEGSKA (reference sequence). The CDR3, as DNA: TGCAGTGCTGGCGTAAAAGCGGGAGGGCCGCATGAGCAGTTCTTC. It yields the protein CSAGVKAGGPHEQFF.

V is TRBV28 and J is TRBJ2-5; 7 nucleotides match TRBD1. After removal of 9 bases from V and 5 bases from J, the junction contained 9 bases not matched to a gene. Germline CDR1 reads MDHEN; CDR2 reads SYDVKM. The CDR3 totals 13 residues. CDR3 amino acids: CASELQGRETQYF. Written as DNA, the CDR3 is TGTGCCAGTGAACTACAGGGGCGGGAGACCCAGTACTTC. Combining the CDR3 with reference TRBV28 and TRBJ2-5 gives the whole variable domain DVKVTQSSRYLVKRTGEKVFLECVQDMDHENMFWYRQDPGLGLRLIYFSYDVKMKEKGDIPEGYSVSREKKERFSLILESASTNQTSMYLCASELQGRETQYFGPGTRLLVL.

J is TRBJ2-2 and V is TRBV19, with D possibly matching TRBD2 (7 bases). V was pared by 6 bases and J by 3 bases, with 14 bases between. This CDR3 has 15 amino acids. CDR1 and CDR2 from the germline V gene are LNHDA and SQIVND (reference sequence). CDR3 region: CASRTGGRYTGELFF. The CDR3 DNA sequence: TGTGCCAGTAGAACGGGGGGCAGGTACACCGGGGAGCTGTTTTTT.

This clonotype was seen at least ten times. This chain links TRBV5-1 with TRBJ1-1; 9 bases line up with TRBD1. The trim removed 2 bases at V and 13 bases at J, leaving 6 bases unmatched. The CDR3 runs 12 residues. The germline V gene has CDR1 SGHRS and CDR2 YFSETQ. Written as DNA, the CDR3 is TGCGCCAGCAGCTTATTGGGACAGGGAGGTTTCTTT. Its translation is CASSLLGQGGFF. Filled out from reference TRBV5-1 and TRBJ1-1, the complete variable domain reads KAGVTQTPRYLIKTRGQQVTLSCSPISGHRSVSWYQQTPGQGLQFLFEYFSETQRNKGNFPGRFSGRQFSNSRSEMNVSTLELGDSALYLCASSLLGQGGFFGQGTRLTVV.